The 5 T cell receptor beta chains below all came from one sample that was sequenced in a study of shared clonotypes between healthy human individuals. Some clones are missing from TCRdb's copy, which holds only in-frame ones; the method was immunoSEQ multiplex PCR. The table has around 1.9 million clones, roughly 91% seen once; the top ten hold over 1.5%. Naive-designated CD8 cells lacked CD45RO, were positively enriched for CCR7, and omitted terminally differentiated effector memory CD45RA+ cells. The sample consisted of naive CD8+ T cells from PBMCs. The receptor source for this set is a man in his late teens or twenties in good health. Some clones in this sample may be carry-over from other donors' samples.

The chain uses TRBV29-1 and TRBJ1-2; weak D call: TRBD1 (6 bases). The V gene lost 7 bases and the J gene lost 8 bases, with 17 bases spanning the gap. Per germline, CDR1 SQVTM and CDR2 ANQGSEA. The CDR3 extends over 12 amino acids. The CDR3 loop is CSGMGGASGYTF. The CDR3 DNA reads as TGCAGCGGTATGGGGGGGGCGAGCGGCTACACCTTC.

The chain has TRBV2 and TRBJ2-7; 9 bases match TRBD2. This CDR3 spans 16 amino acids. CDR1 SNHLY and CDR2 FYNNEI come from the germline V gene. V shed 5 bases and J 4 bases; nucleotides not matched to a gene: 12. The CDR3 here is CASSFATSGGLYEQYF. The DNA of the CDR3 is TGTGCCAGCAGTTTTGCGACTAGCGGAGGCCTTTACGAGCAGTACTTC.

This sequence joins TRBV10-3 and TRBJ1-2; D call uncertain. This CDR3 spans 14 amino acids. Per germline, CDR1 ENHRY and CDR2 SYGVKD. Trimming pared 11 bases from V and 0 bases from J, leaving 16 bases between. The CDR3 DNA is TGTGCCGTTCGAGAGAACTTAGCTAACTATGGCTACACCTTC. Protein: CAVRENLANYGYTF.

This clone has just one count. DNA of the CDR3: TGCGCCAGCAGCCGAACCCTACAGGACCCCTACGAGCAGTACTTC. It codes for CASSRTLQDPYEQYF. The chain recombines TRBV4-1 with TRBJ2-7; TRBD1 is a possible D gene (5 bases). Trimming took off 4 bases at V and 2 bases at J, with 15 bases between the two ends. There are 15 residues in the CDR3. In germline, CDR1 is MGHRA, CDR2 YSYEKL.

Concerning this clone: A single base separates this from a much larger clone, so it may be a read error. This same CDR3 is encoded by further DNA sequences in the sample. The V call is TRBV4-2, the J call TRBJ2-7; tentative D call: TRBD2 (6 bases). The CDR3 covers 15 residues. The germline CDR1 and CDR2 sequences are LGHNA and YNFKEQ. Between the trimmed V and J ends, which lost 0 bases and 0 bases, there was a span of 9 bases. CDR3 bases: TGTGCCAGCAGCCAAGAAGCGGGCGGCTCCTACGAGCAGTACTTC. It yields the protein CASSQEAGGSYEQYF.